A selection of T cell receptor beta chains follows, all from one sample in a study of cytomegalovirus exposure and HLA in healthy donors. Measured with immunoSEQ multiplex PCR; TCRdb has only the in-frame clones, and not every one. The table lists more than 300,000 clones, approximately 90% of them singletons. The material sequenced was PBMCs. Source of these receptors: a woman aged 18 to 35 in good health and CMV-seronegative. Both conserved end residues are part of each CDR3. The D gene is left open where the match is weak. Some rows mark clone size as missing; the rest say once, few, many or name a class of expanded clone.

cdr3_aa | cdr3_nt | d_call | v_call | clone_size | j_call
CASSFGGLAYEQFF | TGTGCCAGCTCCTTTGGGGGACTAGCCTATGAGCAGTTCTTC | TRBD2 | TRBV18 | . | TRBJ2-1
CASRGQGFWYGYTF | TGCGCCAGCAGAGGACAGGGATTTTGGTATGGCTACACCTTC | TRBD1 | TRBV10-1 | . | TRBJ1-2
CASSPGQGWSTEAFF | TGCGCCAGCAGCCCGGGACAGGGATGGTCCACTGAAGCTTTCTTT | TRBD1 | TRBV4-3 | . | TRBJ1-1
CASSQTPGEKLFF | TGTGCCAGCAGCCAAACTCCCGGGGAAAAACTGTTTTTT | . | TRBV7-9 | . | TRBJ1-4
CASSLGARTSGRPLAKNIQYF | TGTGCCAGCAGCTTAGGGGCTAGGACTAGCGGGAGGCCATTAGCCAAAAACATTCAGTACTTC | TRBD2 | TRBV28 | . | TRBJ2-4
CSAGTLNTGELFF | TGCAGCGCCGGGACATTGAACACCGGGGAGCTGTTTTTT | . | TRBV29-1 | . | TRBJ2-2
CASSSPGGSGETQYF | TGTGCCAGCAGTTCCCCCGGCGGGAGTGGAGAGACCCAGTACTTC | TRBD2 | TRBV28 | . | TRBJ2-5
CAILAGASELQYF | TGTGCCATACTGGCGGGGGCATCGGAGTTGCAGTACTTC | . | TRBV6-1 | . | TRBJ2-7
CSVDSGYEQYF | TGCAGCGTTGATTCCGGCTACGAGCAGTACTTC | . | TRBV29-1 | . | TRBJ2-7
CASSQVLLGQGTDTQYF | TGCGCCAGCAGCCAAGTATTGCTGGGACAGGGAACAGATACGCAGTATTTT | TRBD1 | TRBV4-1 | . | TRBJ2-3
CAWRIQDDYGYTF | TGTGCCTGGAGAATACAGGATGACTATGGCTACACCTTC | . | TRBV30 | once | TRBJ1-2
CASQRAGELFF | TGTGCCAGTCAACGGGCCGGGGAGCTGTTTTTT | . | TRBV19 | . | TRBJ2-2
CASSALAGGLGETQYF | TGTGCCAGCAGCGCTCTAGCGGGAGGTCTCGGAGAGACCCAGTACTTC | TRBD2 | TRBV27 | . | TRBJ2-5
CASSLGAAGGAEAQHF | TGTGCCAGCAGCTTAGGCGCAGCTGGGGGGGCGGAGGCCCAGCATTTT | . | TRBV7-9 | . | TRBJ1-5
CASSLRGLPNNEQFF | TGTGCCAGCAGCTTAAGGGGGCTTCCAAACAATGAGCAGTTCTTC | TRBD1 | TRBV11-2 | . | TRBJ2-1
CASSWRRSGARSYEQYF | TGTGCCAGCAGTTGGAGACGTAGCGGGGCGCGTTCCTACGAGCAGTACTTC | TRBD2 | TRBV27 | . | TRBJ2-7
CASSDGTGGNQPQHF | TGTGCCAGCAGCGACGGGACAGGGGGCAATCAGCCCCAGCATTTT | TRBD1 | TRBV11-2 | . | TRBJ1-5
CASSSGTGGYNEQFF | TGCGCCAGCAGCTCCGGGACAGGGGGTTACAATGAGCAGTTCTTC | TRBD1 | TRBV5-1 | . | TRBJ2-1
CSVGPEGREQFF | TGCAGCGTTGGCCCCGAGGGCCGAGAGCAGTTCTTC | . | TRBV29-1 | . | TRBJ2-1
CASSLQASKETQYF | TGTGCCAGCAGCTTGCAAGCGTCCAAAGAGACCCAGTACTTC | . | TRBV7-8 | . | TRBJ2-5
CASRPLAGDVEYEQYF | TGTGCCAGCAGACCACTAGCGGGAGATGTGGAATACGAGCAGTACTTC | TRBD2 | TRBV6-6 | . | TRBJ2-7
CASSPNSGELFF | TGCGCCAGCAGCCCTAATAGCGGGGAGCTGTTTTTT | . | TRBV4-1 | . | TRBJ2-2
CASSVGLGGSDNEKLFF | TGTGCCAGCAGCGTAGGGCTCGGGGGAAGTGATAATGAAAAACTGTTTTTT | . | TRBV9 | . | TRBJ1-4
CASSELASTDTQYF | TGTGCCAGCAGCGAATTAGCTAGCACAGATACGCAGTATTTT | . | TRBV6-5 | . | TRBJ2-3
CASSSLESSYNEQFF | TGCGCCAGCAGCTCCCTAGAGAGCTCCTACAATGAGCAGTTCTTC | . | TRBV5-1 | . | TRBJ2-1
CASSSPGQGALPGNTIYF | TGTGCCAGCAGCTCCCCCGGACAGGGGGCCCTCCCTGGAAACACCATATATTTT | TRBD1 | TRBV7-6 | . | TRBJ1-3
CASRAEDTQYF | TGTGCCAGCAGGGCGGAGGATACGCAGTATTTT | . | TRBV2 | . | TRBJ2-3
CAIKGLAQETQYF | TGTGCCATCAAGGGACTAGCTCAGGAGACCCAGTACTTC | TRBD2 | TRBV10-3 | . | TRBJ2-5
CSVSGTDQRSAQYF | TGCAGCGTTTCTGGGACAGATCAACGTTCAGCCCAGTACTTC | TRBD1 | TRBV29-1 | . | TRBJ2-5
CASSPGRGTDTQYF | TGTGCCAGCTCACCAGGGCGGGGAACAGATACGCAGTATTTT | . | TRBV18 | . | TRBJ2-3